Sequencing of this T cell receptor beta chain was carried out in a study of blood T cells in healthy people across ages. Study-level points and caveats: Age advanced and TCR beta diversity per million T cells fell, roughly linearly.

The CDR3 is made up of 13 amino acids. Germline V gene sequence: CDR1 SNHLY, CDR2 FYNNEI. Trimming took 7 bases from V and 0 from J, leaving 7 bases between them. In its sample, this clonotype was seen many times. Its antigen remains unknown. PCR was performed a second time for 7 to 11 cycles using a sample-barcoded 5' primer and a J-beta primer mix. TCRdb ran MiXCR on the 5' RACE reads and lists one entry per CDR3 protein. The sample holds around 900,000 distinct CDR3 sequences, around 28% seen once. This chain joins TRBV2 and TRBJ2-4; unclear D gene. This clonotype originated in a woman of 80 years or more in good health. The sample consisted of blood. CDR3 in DNA: TGTGCCAGCACGCCAATAGCCAAAAACATTCAGTACTTC. It translates to CASTPIAKNIQYF.